These 21 T cell receptor beta chains were sequenced from one sample in a study of T cell responses to AZD1222 COVID-19 vaccine. Using immunoSEQ multiplex PCR, the repertoire was profiled, and TCRdb retains in-frame clones only, with some absent. The data contain tens of thousands of clones, approximately 85% of them singletons. This material consisted of peripheral blood, taken on day 0 of AZD1222 vaccination. Every receptor here comes from an adult in good health.

The V call is TRBV4-2, the J call TRBJ2-5; TRBD2 matches 14 bases. The trim removed 4 bases at V and 3 bases at J, leaving 1 base unmatched. Germline assignment: CDR1 LGHNA and CDR2 YNFKEQ. This CDR3 comprises 15 residues. DNA for the CDR3: TGTGCCAGCAGCCCGGGACTAGCGGGAGAAGAGACCCAGTACTTC. This gives the protein CASSPGLAGEETQYF.

The chain carries TRBV29-1 and TRBJ2-7; TRBD2 might be the D (5 bases). Germline assignment: CDR1 SQVTM and CDR2 ANQGSEA. This CDR3 comprises 14 residues. The V gene lost 2 bases and the J gene lost 4 bases, with 15 bases spanning the gap. The CDR3 sequence: CSVESERSSYEQYF. The CDR3 DNA follows: TGCAGCGTTGAATCGGAGCGGAGTTCTTACGAGCAGTACTTC.

V is TRBV19 and J is TRBJ2-7; the D gene is possibly TRBD1 (6 bases). Germline V lookup: CDR1 LNHDA, CDR2 SQIVND (reference sequence). Trimming cost V 9 bases and J 1 base, with 16 bases left between them. This CDR3 contains 14 residues. The CDR3 loop is CASIQGHGSYEQYF. For the CDR3, the DNA is TGTGCCAGCATACAGGGTCACGGGTCCTACGAGCAGTACTTC.

The chain recombines TRBV7-9 with TRBJ2-2; TRBD1 is a possible D gene (5 bases). Per the germline V gene, CDR1 is SEHNR and CDR2 is FQNEAQ (reference sequence). The V end lost 5 bases, the J end lost 5 bases, and 15 bases lay between the germline ends. The CDR3 is made up of 15 amino acids. The CDR3 loop reads CASSPPGSWTGELFF. CDR3 nucleotides: TGTGCCAGCAGCCCACCAGGGTCGTGGACCGGGGAGCTGTTTTTT.

The rearrangement joins TRBV29-1 to TRBJ1-1; D is unresolved. Per the germline V gene, CDR1 is SQVTM and CDR2 is ANQGSEA. V was trimmed by 7 bases and J by 4 bases, leaving 13 bases between them. The CDR3 runs to 12 residues. CDR3 DNA: TGCAGCGCAACCCTAAGGAGCACTGAAGCTTTCTTT. It codes for CSATLRSTEAFF.

V is TRBV5-6 and J is TRBJ2-3; TRBD2 matches at 12 bases. The CDR3 extends over 18 amino acids. The V gene end was trimmed by 5 bases and the J gene end by 2 bases; junction bases not matched to a gene: 12. In germline, CDR1 is SGHDT, CDR2 YYEEEE. In DNA, the CDR3 is TGTGCCAGCAGAAGAAGACTAGCGGGGGACCACTACACAGATACGCAGTATTTT. As protein: CASRRRLAGDHYTDTQYF.

J is TRBJ1-5 and V is TRBV19; no definite D call. Deletions cut 3 bases from V and 9 bases from J, with 15 bases between. Germline V CDR1 and CDR2: LNHDA, SQIVND (reference sequence). The CDR3 is 14 amino acids. The CDR3, as DNA: TGTGCCAGTAGTATCCACGCGGACCAAATGCCCCAGCATTTT. Translated: CASSIHADQMPQHF.

The chain combines TRBV3-1 (or the pseudogene TRBV3-2) with TRBJ1-5; a weak D match, TRBD1 (5 bases). Germline CDR1 and CDR2: LGHDT and YNNKEL (reference sequence). V lost 4 bases, J lost 5 bases, and 9 bases lay in between. CDR3 size: 13 residues. This CDR3 is CASSLQGDQPQHF. DNA for the CDR3: TGTGCCAGCAGCCTCCAGGGAGATCAGCCCCAGCATTTT.

The rearrangement links TRBV3-1 (or the pseudogene TRBV3-2) to TRBJ2-2; D may be TRBD2 (6 bases). Looked up from germline, CDR1 is LGHDT and CDR2 is YNNKEL (reference sequence). There are 16 residues in the CDR3. Trimming took off 5 bases at V and 4 bases at J, with 17 bases between the two ends. Here the CDR3 DNA reads TGTGCCAGCAGCAACCGACTAGTAGAGCTCACCGGGGAGCTGTTTTTT. This sequence encodes CASSNRLVELTGELFF.

This clone has a handful of counts. In DNA form, the CDR3 reads TGTGCCAGCAGCCAGCAGGGACAGGGGGCGGAGACCCAGTACTTC. Translating it yields CASSQQGQGAETQYF. The chain is built from TRBV14 and TRBJ2-5, with 12 bases lining up with TRBD1. This CDR3 spans 15 amino acids. V gave up 3 bases and J gave up 5 bases; unmatched junction bases: 4. From germline, CDR1 is SGHDN and CDR2 FVKESK.

This chain links TRBV4-1 with TRBJ1-2, with 7 positions matching TRBD1. The CDR3 totals 17 residues. From germline, CDR1 is MGHRA and CDR2 YSYEKL. The J segment lost 2 bases and the V segment lost 0 bases, leaving 9 bases of the junction unmatched. The CDR3 DNA follows: TGCGCCAGCAGCCAAGATCAGGGGGGGAGGGCGAACTATGGCTACACCTTC. It is translated as CASSQDQGGRANYGYTF.

The rearrangement joins TRBV5-6 to TRBJ1-6; 9 nucleotides line up with TRBD1. The V gene's germline CDR1 is SGHDT and CDR2 YYEEEE. With 2 bases clipped from V and 7 bases from J, the junction kept 4 bases outside the gene matches. The CDR3 covers 15 residues. Written as DNA, the CDR3 is TGTGCCAGCAGCTTCTGGGGACAGGGAAATTCACCCCTCCACTTT. Protein: CASSFWGQGNSPLHF.

The V gene is TRBV9, the J gene TRBJ2-3, with TRBD2 as a possible D gene (7 bases). Trimming removed 4 bases from V and 5 bases from J, with 20 bases in between. The CDR3 totals 16 residues. CDR1 and CDR2 from the germline V gene are SGDLS and YYNGEE. The CDR3 DNA follows: TGTGCCAGCAGCCCCGTTCTGGGGGGGCCAATAGATACGCAGTATTTT. Translation: CASSPVLGGPIDTQYF.

This clone was found a few times. This rearrangement joins TRBV30 to TRBJ1-2, with D hard to call. The CDR3 covers 11 residues. V dropped 8 bases and J dropped 5 bases, with 12 bases sitting between them. Germline loops: CDR1 GTSNPN, CDR2 SVGIG (reference sequence). This CDR3 is CAQMRGYGYTF. CDR3 coding DNA: TGTGCCCAAATGCGAGGATATGGCTACACCTTC.

This chain's CDR3 is CASSNTPHAAGNTIYF. Here the CDR3 DNA reads TGTGCCAGCAGCAATACTCCCCACGCGGCTGGAAACACCATATATTTT. The chain couples TRBV2 to TRBJ1-3; no reliable D call. The CDR3 sequence is 16 residues long. V shed 6 bases and J shed 2 bases, with 17 bases lying between them. Germline V CDR1 and CDR2: SNHLY, FYNNEI.

The chain uses TRBV29-1 and TRBJ1-3; TRBD1 might be the D (6 bases). Germline V lookup: CDR1 SQVTM, CDR2 ANQGSEA. This CDR3 spans 20 amino acids. The V and J ends lost 3 bases and 0 bases respectively, with 27 bases between them. The CDR3 protein is CSVEGTGRAGPTNSGNTIYF. The CDR3 bases are TGCAGCGTTGAGGGTACAGGGAGAGCCGGCCCCACCAACTCTGGAAACACCATATATTTT.

There are a few counts of this clone. The genes are TRBV4-2 and TRBJ1-1; D is unclear. Per germline, CDR1 LGHNA and CDR2 YNFKEQ. CDR3 length: 13 residues. Between the trimmed V and J ends, which lost 2 bases and 7 bases, there was a span of 11 bases. This CDR3 reads CASSQSLMDEAFF. Here the CDR3 DNA reads TGTGCCAGCAGCCAATCCCTCATGGATGAAGCTTTCTTT.

The chain carries TRBV28 and TRBJ2-1; 7 bases are shared with TRBD2. The germline CDR1 and CDR2 sequences are MDHEN and SYDVKM. The CDR3 consists of 16 residues. J lost 3 bases, V lost 5 bases, and 10 bases had no gene match. The CDR3 region has the DNA TGTGCCAGCAGTCCCCCTAGCGGCGGAGGCTACAATGAGCAGTTCTTC. Protein product: CASSPPSGGGYNEQFF.

The chain is built from TRBV5-1 and TRBJ1-2; D uncertain. The germline gives CDR1 SGHRS, CDR2 YFSETQ. CDR3 length: 15 residues. V lost 0 bases and J 3 bases, leaving 12 bases between the germline ends. The CDR3 protein is CASSLDTGLHYGYTF. CDR3 sequence (DNA): TGCGCCAGCAGCTTGGATACCGGTCTTCACTATGGCTACACCTTC.

The chain has TRBV9 and TRBJ1-1, with D possibly TRBD1 on 5 matching bases. The V end was cut by 7 bases, the J end by 4 bases, with 11 bases between. CDR3 length: 12 amino acids. CDR1 and CDR2 (germline): SGDLS, YYNGEE. The CDR3 is CASSGGSTEAFF. CDR3 sequence (DNA): TGTGCCAGCTCCGGGGGTTCCACTGAAGCTTTCTTT.

The V gene is TRBV2, the J gene TRBJ2-5; 11 nucleotides match TRBD2. The CDR3 is 15 amino acids. V lost 5 bases to trimming and J lost 5 bases; unmatched junction nucleotides: 7. Germline-derived CDR1 and CDR2 are SNHLY and FYNNEI. The CDR3 region is CASSIGTSGGETQYF. CDR3 sequence (DNA): TGTGCCAGCAGTATCGGGACTAGCGGCGGGGAGACCCAGTACTTC.